The 11 T cell receptor beta chains listed next were all sequenced from one sample in a study of T-cell memory formation after mild COVID-19. TCRdb called the 5' RACE reads again in MiXCR, with one record for every CDR3 protein. This sample has some 330,000 distinct CDR3 sequences, with 21% found just once. The sequenced material came from PBMCs or a T cell subset sorted from them (not recorded which). The receptors stem from an adult woman who had mild COVID-19 (a few samples of this study predate the infection). Cell type and time point are not known.

In DNA, the CDR3 is TGTGCCAGCCAAAAGGACGGGGACTATGGCTACACCTTC. It specifies CASQKDGDYGYTF. J is TRBJ1-2 and V is TRBV27; D remains ambiguous. From germline, CDR1 is MNHEY and CDR2 SMNVEV (reference sequence). The length of the CDR3 is 13 residues. The V gene lost 8 bases and the J gene lost 3 bases, with 13 bases spanning the gap.

This sequence joins TRBV15 and TRBJ2-5; 8 bases align to TRBD2. The CDR3 runs 14 residues. Germline V CDR1 and CDR2: LNHNV, YYDKDF (reference sequence). Losses at the gene ends were 6 bases for V and 5 bases for J; bases not matched to a gene: 8. CDR3 nucleotides: TGTGCCACCAGGGGGACTAGTGGGGAGGAGACCCAGTACTTC. Translated, it gives CATRGTSGEETQYF.

The chain recombines TRBV7-2 with TRBJ1-1; 10 nucleotides match TRBD1. V shed 5 bases and J 3 bases; nucleotides not matched to a gene: 3. The CDR3 runs 14 residues. The V gene's germline CDR1 is SGHTA and CDR2 FQGNSA. CDR3 sequence reads: CASSLDRGDTEAFF. The CDR3 DNA reads TGTGCCAGCAGCCTGGACAGGGGGGACACTGAAGCTTTCTTT.

The chain is built from TRBV20-1 and TRBJ2-7; the D is unclear. V was clipped by 1 base and J by 4 bases, with 5 bases between them. The CDR3 sequence is 11 residues long. Germline loops: CDR1 DFQATT, CDR2 SNEGSKA (reference sequence). The CDR3 coding sequence is TGCAGTGCTAGAGCCGGATACGAGCAGTACTTC. Its translation is CSARAGYEQYF.

This rearrangement joins TRBV7-9 to TRBJ2-3; D gene uncertain. This CDR3 is 13 amino acids long. Germline V gene sequence: CDR1 SEHNR, CDR2 FQNEAQ (reference sequence). Trimming took off 2 bases at V and 3 bases at J, with 6 bases between the two ends. CDR3 nucleotide sequence: TGTGCCAGCAGCTTAAAAAGGACAGATACGCAGTATTTT. This gives the protein CASSLKRTDTQYF.

The gene calls are TRBV4-1 and TRBJ2-1, with 8 bases matching TRBD2. The CDR3 length is 17 residues. Germline values: CDR1 MGHRA, CDR2 YSYEKL. After removal of 1 base from V and 4 bases from J, the junction contained 9 bases not matched to a gene. The CDR3 region has the DNA TGCGCCAGCAGCCAAGTCCAGCGGGGGAAACTATACAATGAGCAGTTCTTC. Encoded protein: CASSQVQRGKLYNEQFF.

CDR3 sequence (DNA): TGTGCCAGCAGCTTAGTCTCCCAGAACCGGCCCCTCAATGAGCAGTTCTTC. This sequence encodes CASSLVSQNRPLNEQFF. J is TRBJ2-1 and V is TRBV7-9; no firm D call. The V gene's germline CDR1 is SEHNR and CDR2 FQNEAQ (reference sequence). V lost 1 base to trimming and J lost 6 bases, with 19 bases between them. This CDR3 comprises 17 residues. Variable domain in full (rest from reference TRBV7-9 and TRBJ2-1): DTGVSQNPRHKITKRGQNVTFRCDPISEHNRLYWYRQTLGQGPEFLTYFQNEAQLEKSRLLSDRFSAERPKGSFSTLEIQRTEQGDSAMYLCASSLVSQNRPLNEQFFGPGTRLTVL.

This chain joins TRBV2 and TRBJ2-5; D is perhaps TRBD1 (5 bases). V gave up 5 bases and J gave up 2 bases, with 15 bases separating them. The germline gives CDR1 SNHLY, CDR2 FYNNEI. This CDR3 has 15 residues. The CDR3 bases are TGTGCCAGCAGTAATCGGACACAAATGCAAGAGACCCAGTACTTC. This encodes CASSNRTQMQETQYF.

This clonotype was found a few times. The rearrangement links TRBV20-1 to TRBJ2-3, with D possibly TRBD2 on 6 matching bases. The germline V gene has CDR1 DFQATT and CDR2 SNEGSKA (reference sequence). This CDR3 region has 13 residues. The V gene lost 5 bases and the J gene lost 4 bases, with 13 bases spanning the gap. CDR3 region: CSALSGTPDTQYF. The CDR3 DNA is TGCAGTGCTTTATCCGGGACTCCAGATACGCAGTATTTT.

The chain is built from TRBV29-1 and TRBJ1-1, with TRBD1 matching 7 bases. J lost 0 bases, V lost 3 bases, and 10 bases had no gene match. CDR1 is SQVTM, CDR2 ANQGSEA, per germline. The CDR3 consists of 16 residues. The CDR3 loop is CSVDLTGEGMNTEAFF. The CDR3 DNA is TGCAGCGTTGACCTTACAGGGGAGGGCATGAACACTGAAGCTTTCTTT.

This clonotype has just a few counts. This chain uses TRBV6-1 with TRBJ2-5; 7 nucleotides align to TRBD2. The CDR3 runs 16 residues. Germline CDR1 MNHNS, CDR2 SASEGT. The J segment lost 7 bases and the V segment lost 6 bases, leaving 17 bases of the junction unmatched. The CDR3 loop reads CASSFLAESLGGTQYF. CDR3 in DNA: TGTGCCAGCAGCTTTCTAGCGGAGAGCTTGGGTGGGACCCAGTACTTC.